This T cell receptor beta chain appears in the sequencing data of a study of T cells in Graves' hyperthyroidism and ophthalmopathy. Aged 18 to 65, the patients had hyperthyroidism that was newly diagnosed and had lasted under 2 months. Authors of the study amplified TCR beta CDR3 regions from RNA transcripts. With the HTBI primer set, the TCR CDR3 went through a first round of RT-PCR. TCRdb reanalysed the multiplex PCR reads using MiXCR and keeps one entry per CDR3 protein. The sample consists of hundreds of thousands of distinct CDR3 sequences, more than 30% of them appearing once. This clonotype was picked up many times. V dropped 0 bases and J dropped 6; count of bases not matched to a gene: 1. Per the germline V gene, CDR1 is LNHNV and CDR2 is YYDKDF (reference sequence). This CDR3 region has 13 residues.

The chain couples TRBV15 to TRBJ1-2; 7 positions match TRBD1. Material for sequencing was blood. The source of this sequence is a man between 18 and 35 years old with Graves' hyperthyroidism. Written as DNA, the CDR3 is TGTGCCACCAGCAGAGATCAGGGGGATGGCTACACCTTC. Protein sequence: CATSRDQGDGYTF.